The following is a T cell receptor beta chain sequence with its context. Its antigen remains unidentified. This record comes from a study of cytomegalovirus exposure and HLA in healthy donors. General study results and limits: V- and J-gene trimming in TCR beta was tied to a missense DCLRE1C variant by an analysis performed later. What was likely a sequencing artifact was a cluster of highly shared sequence variants. An Asian-associated ancestry cluster reportedly showed fewer N-insertions than the roughly 670-donor mean in a later analysis.

The PCR used 60 Vbeta and 13 Jbeta primers. Data came from immunoSEQ multiplex PCR; TCRdb stores just in-frame clones and leaves some out. The sample lists about 140,000 clones; around 90% were seen once. The CDR3 length is 12 residues. CDR1 is MNHEY, CDR2 SMNVEV, per germline (reference sequence). Trimming took off 3 bases at V and 7 bases at J, with 9 bases between the two ends. This clonotype was obtained from a middle-aged woman in good health and CMV-seronegative. This sequence joins TRBV27 and TRBJ1-1, with D hard to call. Sequencing was performed on PBMCs. Here the CDR3 reads CASSFDGIEAFF. CDR3 bases: TGTGCCAGCAGTTTTGACGGGATTGAAGCTTTCTTT.